These 5 T cell receptor beta chains originate from one sample sequenced in a study of immune cell composition in non-small cell lung cancer. Data came from immunoSEQ multiplex PCR; TCRdb stores just in-frame clones and leaves some out. There are a few thousand clones in the sample; about three quarters occur only once, and around 16% lies in the top ten. The normal lung sample lay at least 3 cm, and maximally far, from the tumour. Sequenced material: non-adjacent lung tissue. These receptors originate from a human donor with non-small cell lung cancer.

V gene TRBV7-6 combines with J gene TRBJ2-5; TRBD1 aligns across 8 bases. Germline values: CDR1 SGHVS, CDR2 FNYEAQ. Trimming at V came to 6 bases and at J to 1 base, leaving 4 bases not matched to a gene. This CDR3 has 14 amino acids. For the CDR3, the DNA is TGTGCCAGCAGTTCCACAGGGGGCCAAGAGACCCAGTACTTC. It encodes CASSSTGGQETQYF. Full variable domain (rest looked up from reference TRBV7-6 and TRBJ2-5): GAGVSQSPRYKVTKRGQDVALRCDPISGHVSLYWYRQALGQGPEFLTYFNYEAQQDKSGLPNDRFSAERPEGSISTLTIQRTEQRDSAMYRCASSSTGGQETQYFGPGTRLLVL.

The rearrangement links TRBV7-2 to TRBJ2-3; 7 bases align to TRBD2. CDR1 is SGHTA, CDR2 FQGNSA, per germline. The trim removed 5 bases at V and 4 bases at J, leaving 12 bases unmatched. There are 16 residues in the CDR3. The CDR3 here is CASSQESGGGPDTQYF. The CDR3 region has the DNA TGTGCCAGCAGCCAAGAGTCCGGCGGGGGTCCAGATACGCAGTATTTT.

The J gene is TRBJ2-3, the V gene TRBV21-1; the table's D call TRBD2 went unverified against the DNA. TRBV21-1 is a listed pseudogene. The CDR3 totals 15 residues. Here the CDR3 DNA reads TGTGCCAGCAGCACTAGCGGGGGCCCCACAGATACGCAGTATTTT. Translating it yields CASSTSGGPTDTQYF.

The chain is built from TRBV6-5 and TRBJ1-2; D may be TRBD1 (6 bases). Trimming stripped 2 bases from V and 2 bases from J, with 9 bases between. The CDR3 consists of 14 residues. Looked up from germline, CDR1 is MNHEY and CDR2 is SVGAGI. The CDR3 spells CASSYGQLNYGYTF. The DNA of the CDR3 is TGTGCCAGCAGTTACGGACAGCTGAACTATGGCTACACCTTC.

This rearrangement joins TRBV6-6 to TRBJ1-4; weak D call: TRBD1 (5 bases). The V gene's germline CDR1 is MNHNY and CDR2 SVGAGI (reference sequence). V lost 10 bases, J lost 0 bases, and 15 bases lay in between. CDR3 size: 15 residues. CDR3 in DNA: TGTGCCATTTCCGACAGTATAGCAACTAATGAAAAACTGTTTTTT. As protein: CAISDSIATNEKLFF.